The 25 T cell receptor beta chains given below trace back to one sample, sequenced in a study of blood T cell repertoires in COVID-19. Clones were read by immunoSEQ multiplex PCR, and TCRdb kept only the in-frame ones, dropping some. The top ten clones hold roughly 14% of a sample with 200,000 to 250,000 clones, approximately 86% of them seen once. What was sequenced was PBMCs or T cells enriched from blood (not recorded which). The origin of the receptors is a woman aged 45-65 years with acute COVID-19.

J is TRBJ1-1 and V is TRBV28; no clear D. This CDR3 region has 12 residues. Deletions cut 3 bases from V and 4 bases from J, with 6 bases between. CDR1 and CDR2 (germline): MDHEN, SYDVKM. The CDR3: CASSFSSTEAFF. In DNA form, the CDR3 reads TGTGCCAGCAGTTTTAGTAGCACTGAAGCTTTCTTT.

About this clone: A junction end diverges from the germline sequence, so it may reflect a read error. The V gene is TRBV7-8, the J gene TRBJ2-5; TRBD2 aligns across 9 bases. The CDR3 consists of 14 residues. Germline CDR1 SGHVS, CDR2 FQNEAQ. The CDR3 spells CASRLAGVGETQYF. CDR3 bases: TGTGCCAGCAGGTTAGCGGGAGTGGGCGAGACCCAGTACTTC.

J is TRBJ2-7 and V is TRBV5-1; 10 nucleotides align to TRBD2. With V trimmed by 4 bases and J by 2 bases, 6 bases remained unmatched. The CDR3 runs 15 residues. Germline V gene data show CDR1 as SGHRS and CDR2 as YFSETQ. CDR3 DNA sequence: TGCGCCAGCAGCATAAAGCGGGAGGGACCCTACGAGCAGTACTTC. Amino acid sequence: CASSIKREGPYEQYF.

The table lists this clone with many counts. The gene calls are TRBV20-1 and TRBJ2-1; TRBD2 aligns across 11 bases. Losses at the gene ends were 3 bases for V and 0 bases for J; bases not matched to a gene: 10. Per germline, CDR1 DFQATT and CDR2 SNEGSKA (reference sequence). This CDR3 has 18 amino acids. DNA of the CDR3: TGCAGTGCTAGTCTGCTCACTAGCGGGAGAGGCTCCTACAATGAGCAGTTCTTC. This sequence encodes CSASLLTSGRGSYNEQFF.

This clone was counted a single time. The V gene is TRBV7-3, the J gene TRBJ2-1; 8 bases are shared with TRBD2. Germline trimming cut 4 bases from V and 3 bases from J; bases unmatched to any gene: 8. The germline V gene has CDR1 SGHTA and CDR2 FQGTGA. This CDR3 contains 16 residues. The chain's CDR3 is CASSSKLAARYNEQFF. The CDR3 DNA follows: TGTGCCAGCAGCTCAAAACTAGCGGCCCGCTACAATGAGCAGTTCTTC.

This sequence joins TRBV6-2 or TRBV6-3 and TRBJ1-2, with 8 positions matching TRBD1. CDR3 length: 12 amino acids. The V and J ends lost 5 bases and 8 bases, in that order; junction bases with no gene match: 4. Germline-derived CDR1 and CDR2 are MNHEY and SVGEGT. This chain's CDR3 is CASSTDRGGYTF. Written as DNA, the CDR3 is TGTGCCAGCAGTACCGACAGGGGCGGCTACACCTTC.

In DNA form, the CDR3 reads TGTGCCAGCAGCTCAACTAGCGGGAGGGCCCTCTACAATGAGCAGTTCTTC. Its protein is CASSSTSGRALYNEQFF. V is TRBV7-6 and J is TRBJ2-1; the match to TRBD2 covers 13 bases. The ends lost 4 bases at V and 3 bases at J; junction bases unmatched: 6. CDR1 is SGHVS and CDR2 is FNYEAQ in the germline V gene. The CDR3 consists of 17 residues.

This rearrangement joins TRBV19 to TRBJ1-1, with a weak D call TRBD1 (5 bases). The CDR3 has 15 residues. The V end lost 4 bases, the J end lost 1 base, and 13 bases lay between the germline ends. The germline V gene has CDR1 LNHDA and CDR2 SQIVND (reference sequence). CDR3 DNA sequence: TGTGCCAGTAGTACAAAACAGGTCCCGAACACTGAAGCTTTCTTT. This encodes CASSTKQVPNTEAFF.

The genes are TRBV18 and TRBJ2-7; 10 bases line up with TRBD2. Trimming cost V 0 bases and J 2 bases; bases outside gene matches: 10. The CDR3 covers 18 residues. Germline assignment: CDR1 KGHSH and CDR2 LQKENI. The CDR3 DNA sequence: TGTGCCAGCTCACCACCTCATTCTAGCGGGAGCGGGGCCTACGAGCAGTACTTC. As protein: CASSPPHSSGSGAYEQYF.

This chain uses TRBV7-2 with TRBJ1-6; 10 nucleotides line up with TRBD1. CDR3 length: 17 residues. CDR1 and CDR2 (germline): SGHTA, FQGNSA. The V segment lost 1 base and the J segment 10 bases; nucleotides outside the gene matches: 10. The CDR3 spells CASSLGGDRGLRSPLHF. DNA for the CDR3: TGTGCCAGCAGCTTAGGAGGGGACAGGGGTCTTCGGTCACCCCTCCACTTT.

The chain joins TRBV11-2 to TRBJ2-1; TRBD1 agrees at 7 bases. The junction had 6 bases not matched to a gene; V was cut back by 4 bases and J by 0 bases. Germline assignment: CDR1 SGHAT and CDR2 FQNNGV. CDR3 length: 16 amino acids. CDR3 in DNA: TGTGCCAGCAGCTCGCACAGGGGTCCCTCCTACAATGAGCAGTTCTTC. Translating gives CASSSHRGPSYNEQFF.

This rearrangement joins TRBV25-1 to TRBJ2-3, with TRBD1 as a possible D gene (5 bases). The CDR3 is 14 amino acids. The germline V and J ends were trimmed by 1 base and 5 bases, with 10 bases remaining between them. Germline V CDR1 and CDR2: MGHDK, SYGVNS. This chain's CDR3 is CASSEWSGLDTQYF. The CDR3 DNA follows: TGTGCCAGCAGTGAATGGTCAGGGTTAGATACGCAGTATTTT.

This clone was detected only a few times. The rearrangement joins TRBV6-5 to TRBJ1-6; D is unresolved. Germline V lookup: CDR1 MNHEY, CDR2 SVGAGI. Deletions cut 2 bases from V and 10 bases from J, with 15 bases between. The CDR3 has 15 residues. The DNA for the CDR3 is TGTGCCAGCAGTTACGTGACATCGAGAAGCTCACCCCTCCACTTT. Translation: CASSYVTSRSSPLHF.

The chain links TRBV27 to TRBJ2-1; tentative D call: TRBD2 (6 bases). The CDR3 totals 13 residues. CDR1 is MNHEY and CDR2 is SMNVEV in the germline V gene (reference sequence). Trimming pared 7 bases from V and 4 bases from J, leaving 11 bases between. CDR3 DNA sequence: TGTGCCAGCAAATGGAGGGGATACAATGAGCAGTTCTTC. Translated, it gives CASKWRGYNEQFF.

The chain joins TRBV4-3 to TRBJ2-1, with D perhaps TRBD2 (6 bases). The germline V gene encodes CDR1 LGHNA and CDR2 YSLEER. Deletions cut 2 bases from V and 6 bases from J, with 20 bases between. CDR3 size: 17 residues. The DNA for the CDR3 is TGCGCCAGCAGCCAATCTTCTAGCGAAGATCGGGTCAATGAGCAGTTCTTC. Its translation: CASSQSSSEDRVNEQFF.

The chain recombines TRBV7-6 with TRBJ2-7, with 9 bases aligning to TRBD1. The CDR3 spans 15 residues. The V and J ends lost 4 bases and 4 bases, in that order; junction bases with no gene match: 8. Germline-derived CDR1 and CDR2 are SGHVS and FNYEAQ. In nucleotides, the CDR3 is TGTGCCAGCAGCTCCCTCCCGGGACAGGGTTACGAGCAGTACTTC. Residues: CASSSLPGQGYEQYF.

The genes are TRBV19 and TRBJ1-1, with D perhaps matching TRBD1 (6 bases). V dropped 0 bases and J dropped 5 bases, with 19 bases sitting between them. This CDR3 is built from 17 residues. CDR1 is LNHDA, CDR2 SQIVND, per germline (reference sequence). CDR3 in amino acids: CASSIDRRDTLWTEAFF. For the CDR3, the DNA is TGTGCCAGTAGTATAGATCGTCGGGACACCCTATGGACTGAAGCTTTCTTT.

CDR3 amino acids: CASSPQRGQETQYF. The DNA for the CDR3 is TGTGCCAGCAGCCCCCAGCGGGGCCAAGAGACCCAGTACTTC. The chain uses TRBV9 and TRBJ2-5; 7 bases are a match to TRBD2. In germline, CDR1 is SGDLS, CDR2 YYNGEE. The CDR3 is 14 amino acids. J gave up 1 base and V 4 bases, and 4 bases lay outside the gene matches.

Note on this clone: The identical CDR3 is also encoded by other nucleotide sequences in the sample. CDR3 in amino acids: CASSPGTSGRAYEQYF. In DNA form, the CDR3 reads TGCGCCAGCAGCCCTGGGACTAGCGGGAGGGCCTACGAGCAGTACTTC. The chain employs TRBV5-1 and TRBJ2-7, with TRBD2 identical over 16 bases. V trimming: 4 bases; J trimming: 2 bases; junction bases outside the gene matches: 3. The CDR3 is 16 residues long. From germline, CDR1 is SGHRS and CDR2 YFSETQ.

This sequence joins TRBV23-1 and TRBJ2-4; 7 nucleotides agree with TRBD1. TRBV23-1 is noted as an ORF with a role that remains uncertain. The CDR3 sequence is 15 residues long. Trimming took 7 bases from V and 4 from J; bases not matched to a gene: 10. The CDR3 DNA reads as TGCGCCAGCACCCTGACAGGGACCCAAAAAAACATTCAGTACTTC. Translation: CASTLTGTQKNIQYF.

In its sample, this clone was seen once. This chain joins TRBV7-8 and TRBJ2-1; possible D gene TRBD2, 5 bases. Trimming removed 1 base from V and 7 bases from J, with 11 bases in between. The CDR3 has 14 residues. From germline, CDR1 is SGHVS and CDR2 FQNEAQ. CDR3 sequence reads: CASSLGAGSNEQFF. The DNA of the CDR3 is TGTGCCAGCAGCTTAGGGGCTGGGAGTAATGAGCAGTTCTTC. The entire variable domain, with the rest obtained from reference TRBV7-8 and TRBJ2-1, is as follows: GAGVSQSPRYKVAKRGQDVALRCDPISGHVSLFWYQQALGQGPEFLTYFQNEAQLDKSGLPSDRFFAERPEGSVSTLKIQRTQQEDSAVYLCASSLGAGSNEQFFGPGTRLTVL.

The chain uses TRBV4-3 and TRBJ1-4; D not resolved. Germline V CDR1 and CDR2: LGHNA, YSLEER. V lost 1 base and J 3 bases, leaving 15 bases between the germline ends. This CDR3 has 17 residues. DNA of the CDR3: TGCGCCAGCAGCCAAGGGTCTTCAACACGTCCTAATGAAAAACTGTTTTTT. It encodes CASSQGSSTRPNEKLFF.

The chain employs TRBV19 and TRBJ2-5; 15 bases are a match to TRBD2. V gave up 6 bases and J gave up 2 bases; unmatched junction bases: 10. Germline CDR1 reads LNHDA; CDR2 reads SQIVND (reference sequence). This CDR3 contains 18 residues. In nucleotides, the CDR3 is TGTGCCAGTAGCATCGGGACTAGCGGGAGGAGTGGGCAAGAGACCCAGTACTTC. Translating gives CASSIGTSGRSGQETQYF.

The rearrangement joins TRBV2 to TRBJ2-6, with D perhaps TRBD1 (5 bases). The CDR3 length is 14 residues. The V gene lost 7 bases and the J gene lost 2 bases, with 9 bases spanning the gap. The germline CDR1 and CDR2 sequences are SNHLY and FYNNEI. CDR3 bases: TGTGCCAGCATCCAGGGTGCTGGGGCCAACGTCCTGACTTTC. Its protein product is CASIQGAGANVLTF.

The chain recombines TRBV7-3 with TRBJ2-3, with D tentatively TRBD1 (6 bases). The CDR3 spans 14 residues. V was trimmed by 1 base and J by 5 bases, leaving 10 bases between them. Germline CDR1 is SGHTA and CDR2 is FQGTGA. The CDR3 sequence: CASSLNQGLDTQYF. The CDR3 DNA is TGTGCCAGCAGCTTAAATCAGGGGTTAGATACGCAGTATTTT.